The 18 T cell receptor beta chains given below trace back to one sample, sequenced in a study of blood T cells in healthy people across ages. Sample-barcoded 5' priming and a J-beta primer mix drove a second PCR of roughly 7 to 11 cycles. TCRdb re-called the 5' RACE reads with MiXCR, one entry per CDR3 protein. The repertoire consists of fewer than 1,000,000 distinct CDR3 sequences, with 44% occurring once and the leading ten covering under 20%. Sequencing was carried out using blood. These receptors were collected from a man in his fifties or sixties in good health.

DNA for the CDR3: TGTGCCAGCGCGTCGGAGACTAGCGGAATGACTCTCTCCTACGAGCAGTACTTC. It is translated as CASASETSGMTLSYEQYF. The chain employs TRBV7-2 and TRBJ2-7; 9 nucleotides agree with TRBD2. With 8 bases clipped from V and 0 bases from J, the junction kept 17 bases outside the gene matches. The CDR3 consists of 18 residues. Germline loops: CDR1 SGHTA, CDR2 FQGNSA.

J is TRBJ2-7 and V is TRBV4-2, with D perhaps matching TRBD1 or TRBD2 (5 bases each). CDR3 size: 15 residues. Germline V gene sequence: CDR1 LGHNA, CDR2 YNFKEQ. Trimming pared 0 bases from V and 2 bases from J, leaving 11 bases between. The CDR3 sequence is CASSQDTRDPYEQYF. The CDR3 DNA follows: TGTGCCAGCAGCCAAGATACTCGGGACCCCTACGAGCAGTACTTC.

The gene calls are TRBV28 and TRBJ1-2; a weak D match, TRBD1 (5 bases). Trimming removed 7 bases at V and 1 base at J, with 22 bases between. CDR3 length: 17 amino acids. Germline V gene lookup returns CDR1 MDHEN and CDR2 SYDVKM. As DNA, the CDR3 is TGTGCCAGCATTCCACAACTTGGGGCAGACTTTAACTATGGCTACACCTTC. Amino acid sequence: CASIPQLGADFNYGYTF.

This chain uses TRBV10-3 with TRBJ1-1, with D unresolved. The CDR3 contains 14 residues. Germline values: CDR1 ENHRY, CDR2 SYGVKD. V was cut by 0 bases and J by 3 bases, with 8 bases left in between. CDR3 DNA sequence: TGTGCCATCAGTGAGTCGGGAGCGGACACTGAAGCTTTCTTT. It encodes CAISESGADTEAFF.

This clonotype has just a few counts. This chain uses TRBV7-2 with TRBJ2-7, with D possibly being TRBD1 (6 bases). This CDR3 contains 14 residues. Germline CDR1 reads SGHTA; CDR2 reads FQGNSA. V dropped 5 bases and J dropped 2 bases, with 13 bases sitting between them. CDR3: CASSTGSPPYEQYF. DNA of the CDR3: TGTGCCAGCAGCACAGGGTCTCCTCCCTACGAGCAGTACTTC.

This clonotype showed up just a few times. V gene TRBV5-5 combines with J gene TRBJ1-5; unclear D gene. Germline CDR1 reads SGHKS; CDR2 reads YYEKEE (reference sequence). This CDR3 is 16 amino acids long. The V and J ends lost 2 bases and 0 bases respectively, with 12 bases between them. This CDR3 is CASSFSPGYSNQPQHF. DNA of the CDR3: TGTGCCAGCAGCTTTTCCCCGGGCTATAGCAATCAGCCCCAGCATTTT.

This clonotype was seen a few times. The chain employs TRBV12-3 or TRBV12-4 and TRBJ2-7; 10 nucleotides agree with TRBD1. Trimming cost V 7 bases and J 2 bases; bases outside gene matches: 8. The CDR3 consists of 15 residues. As DNA, the CDR3 is TGTGCCAGCAAACCGTCCGGGACAGGGGCCTACGAGCAGTACTTC. This encodes CASKPSGTGAYEQYF.

This clonotype showed up just a few times. The rearrangement joins TRBV21-1 to TRBJ2-7; TRBD1 was called by the table and not checked on the DNA. TRBV21-1 is listed as a pseudogene. CDR3 size: 16 residues. As DNA, the CDR3 is TGTGCCAGCAGCAAAAAGGGCACAGGTGGAGCCTACGAGCAGTACTTC. Its protein product is CASSKKGTGGAYEQYF.

This clonotype was picked up one time. The V call is TRBV11-2, the J call TRBJ2-2, with 7 bases matching TRBD2. The closer fit of TRBJ2-3 to the DNA end suggests the J call may be wrong. CDR1 and CDR2 from the germline V gene are SGHAT and FQNNGV. The CDR3 runs 12 residues. The CDR3, as DNA: TGTGCCAGCAGCTCCCCCAGCGGGGCGCAGTATTTT. Translation gives CASSSPSGAQYF.

J is TRBJ2-5 and V is TRBV5-1; D possibly corresponds to TRBD2 (6 bases). The CDR3 is made up of 16 amino acids. The V end was cut by 4 bases, the J end by 1 base, with 17 bases between. Germline V gene data show CDR1 as SGHRS and CDR2 as YFSETQ. The DNA of the CDR3 is TGCGCCAGCAGCCCGGACGGGAGCCGACCCCAAGAGACCCAGTACTTC. Encoded protein: CASSPDGSRPQETQYF.

This clonotype was seen a handful of times. The CDR3 sequence: CASFQGQANNEQFF. The CDR3 nucleotides are TGTGCCAGCTTCCAGGGACAGGCCAACAATGAGCAGTTCTTC. V is TRBV6-2 or TRBV6-3 and J is TRBJ2-1; 8 nucleotides align to TRBD1. Germline lookup yields CDR1 MNHEY and CDR2 SVGEGT. The J segment lost 5 bases and the V segment lost 8 bases, leaving 8 bases of the junction unmatched. The CDR3 contains 14 residues.

The gene calls are TRBV4-1 and TRBJ1-5; 9 positions agree with TRBD1. The germline CDR1 and CDR2 sequences are MGHRA and YSYEKL. J was trimmed by 4 bases and V by 4 bases; bases with no gene match: 17. The CDR3 loop spans 19 amino acids. CDR3 region: CASSPTGTGRSRGNQPQHF. In DNA, the CDR3 is TGCGCCAGCAGCCCAACCGGGACAGGGCGCTCCAGGGGTAATCAGCCCCAGCATTTT.

The chain carries TRBV10-3 and TRBJ1-2; weak D call: TRBD1 (5 bases). V lost 2 bases, J lost 2 bases, and 12 bases lay in between. Germline loops: CDR1 ENHRY, CDR2 SYGVKD. This CDR3 has 15 residues. The CDR3 sequence: CAISEGQGGNYGYTF. The CDR3 region has the DNA TGTGCCATCAGTGAGGGGCAGGGAGGAAACTATGGCTACACCTTC.

Worth noting for this clonotype: This CDR3 fails to terminate in the conserved phenylalanine or tryptophan, so it likely reflects a read error. The V gene is TRBV7-2, the J gene TRBJ2-3, with 8 bases fitting TRBD2. The CDR3 spans 17 residues. Germline V gene data show CDR1 as SGHTA and CDR2 as FQGNSA. V was clipped by 3 bases and J by 2 bases; unmatched bases: 10. The CDR3 DNA follows: TGTGCCAGCAGCTTCGATATTCGAGCGGGGGTCACAGATACGCAGTATTTG. It specifies CASSFDIRAGVTDTQYL.

This clonotype has more than one count but fewer than ten. The V call is TRBV12-3 or TRBV12-4, the J call TRBJ2-5; D ambiguous. Deletions cut 5 bases from V and 10 bases from J, with 11 bases between. The CDR3 totals 11 residues. The CDR3, as DNA: TGTGCCAGCAGTGCCGGGCTCGACCAGTACTTC. Protein sequence: CASSAGLDQYF.

In this sample, this clonotype turned up many times. The rearrangement uses TRBV30 and TRBJ1-2; D might be TRBD1 (5 bases). The V end lost 4 bases, the J end lost 7 bases, and 16 bases lay between the germline ends. This CDR3 contains 13 residues. Germline CDR1 and CDR2: GTSNPN and SVGIG (reference sequence). The CDR3 region is CAWKPGTVGGYTF. In nucleotides, the CDR3 is TGTGCCTGGAAGCCCGGGACTGTCGGTGGCTACACCTTC.

This clonotype has just a few counts. This chain links TRBV29-1 with TRBJ1-2, with 7 bases fitting TRBD1. Trimming cost V 7 bases and J 7 bases; bases outside gene matches: 9. This CDR3 comprises 12 residues. Germline CDR1 reads SQVTM; CDR2 reads ANQGSEA. CDR3 loop: CSGFDRASGYTF. Written as DNA, the CDR3 is TGCAGCGGTTTCGACAGGGCCTCTGGCTACACCTTC.

The V and J genes are TRBV11-2 and TRBJ2-7, with 7 bases aligning to TRBD2. The CDR3 length is 16 residues. Trimming took 2 bases from V and 1 from J; bases not matched to a gene: 8. The germline gives CDR1 SGHAT, CDR2 FQNNGV. The CDR3: CASSLLEAGQSYEQYF. CDR3 DNA sequence: TGTGCCAGCAGCTTACTCGAAGCGGGGCAGTCCTACGAGCAGTACTTC.